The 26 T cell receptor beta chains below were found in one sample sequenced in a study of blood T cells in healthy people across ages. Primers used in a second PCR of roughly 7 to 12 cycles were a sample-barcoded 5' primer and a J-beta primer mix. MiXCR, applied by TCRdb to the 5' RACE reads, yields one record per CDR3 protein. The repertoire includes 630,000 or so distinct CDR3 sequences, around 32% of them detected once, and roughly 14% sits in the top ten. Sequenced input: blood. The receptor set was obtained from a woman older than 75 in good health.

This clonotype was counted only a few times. The CDR3 bases are TGTGCCAGCAGTGTATCCGAAGGTGAGCAGTTCTTC. It is translated as CASSVSEGEQFF. The chain uses TRBV25-1 and TRBJ2-1; no clear D. The CDR3 loop spans 12 amino acids. Trimming stripped 4 bases from V and 9 bases from J, with 10 bases between. CDR1 is MGHDK and CDR2 is SYGVNS in the germline V gene.

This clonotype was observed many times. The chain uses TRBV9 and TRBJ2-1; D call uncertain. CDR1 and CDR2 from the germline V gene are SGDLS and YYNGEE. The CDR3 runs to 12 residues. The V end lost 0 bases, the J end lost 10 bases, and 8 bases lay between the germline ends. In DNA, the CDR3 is TGTGCCAGCAGCGTAGAGTTGCAAGAGCAGTTCTTC. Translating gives CASSVELQEQFF.

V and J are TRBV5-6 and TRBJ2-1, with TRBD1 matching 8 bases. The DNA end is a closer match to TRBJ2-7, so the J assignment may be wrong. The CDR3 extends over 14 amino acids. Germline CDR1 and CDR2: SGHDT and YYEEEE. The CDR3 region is CASTPGTGVREQYF. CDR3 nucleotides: TGTGCCAGCACCCCAGGGACAGGAGTACGCGAGCAGTACTTC.

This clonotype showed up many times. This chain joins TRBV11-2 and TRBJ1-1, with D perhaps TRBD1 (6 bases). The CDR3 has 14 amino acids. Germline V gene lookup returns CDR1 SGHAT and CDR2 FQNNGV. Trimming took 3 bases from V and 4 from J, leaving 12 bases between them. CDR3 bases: TGTGCCAGCAGCTTGGCGGGGGCAGGCACTGAAGCTTTCTTT. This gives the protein CASSLAGAGTEAFF. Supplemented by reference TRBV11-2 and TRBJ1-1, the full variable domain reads EAGVAQSPRYKIIEKRQSVAFWCNPISGHATLYWYQQILGQGPKLLIQFQNNGVVDDSQLPKDRFSAERLKGVDSTLKIQPAKLEDSAVYLCASSLAGAGTEAFFGQGTRLTVV.

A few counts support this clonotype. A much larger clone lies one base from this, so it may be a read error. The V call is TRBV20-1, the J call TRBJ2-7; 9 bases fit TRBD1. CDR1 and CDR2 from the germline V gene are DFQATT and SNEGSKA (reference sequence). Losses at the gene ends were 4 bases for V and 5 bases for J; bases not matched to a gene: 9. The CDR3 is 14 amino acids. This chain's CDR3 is CSANWGTGRNEQYF. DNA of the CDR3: TGCAGTGCTAATTGGGGGACAGGGCGGAACGAGCAGTACTTC.

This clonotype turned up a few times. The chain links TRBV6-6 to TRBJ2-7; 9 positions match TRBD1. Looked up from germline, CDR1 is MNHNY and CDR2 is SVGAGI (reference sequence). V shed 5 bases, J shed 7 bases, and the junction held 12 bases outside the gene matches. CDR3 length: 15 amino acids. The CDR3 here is CASSAAGTGSGEQYF. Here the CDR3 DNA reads TGTGCCAGCAGTGCCGCGGGGACAGGGAGTGGGGAGCAGTACTTC.

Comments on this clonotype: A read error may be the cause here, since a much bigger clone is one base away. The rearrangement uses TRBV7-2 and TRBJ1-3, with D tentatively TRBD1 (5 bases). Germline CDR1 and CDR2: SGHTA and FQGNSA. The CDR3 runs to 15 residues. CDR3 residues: CASSRDSSSGSTIYF. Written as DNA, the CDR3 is TGTGCCAGCAGCCGCGACAGTTCCTCTGGAAGCACCATATATTTT.

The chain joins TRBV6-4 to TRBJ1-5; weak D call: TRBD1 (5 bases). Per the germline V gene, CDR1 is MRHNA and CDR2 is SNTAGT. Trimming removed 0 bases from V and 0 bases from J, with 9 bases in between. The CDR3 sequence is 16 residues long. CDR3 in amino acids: CASSDSGRSSNQPQHF. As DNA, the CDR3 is TGTGCCAGCAGTGACTCGGGGCGGAGTAGCAATCAGCCCCAGCATTTT.

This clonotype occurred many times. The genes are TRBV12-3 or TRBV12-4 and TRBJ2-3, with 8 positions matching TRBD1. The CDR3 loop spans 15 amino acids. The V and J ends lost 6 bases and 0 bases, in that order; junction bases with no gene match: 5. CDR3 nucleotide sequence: TGTGCCAGCAGCCGAGGACAGGGTAGCACAGATACGCAGTATTTT. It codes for CASSRGQGSTDTQYF.

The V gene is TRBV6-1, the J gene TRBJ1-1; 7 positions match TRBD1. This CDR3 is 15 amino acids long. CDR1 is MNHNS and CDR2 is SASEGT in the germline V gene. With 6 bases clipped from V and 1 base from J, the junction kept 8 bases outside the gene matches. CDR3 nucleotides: TGTGCCAGCAGGAAAACAGGGGACGCGAACACTGAAGCTTTCTTT. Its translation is CASRKTGDANTEAFF.

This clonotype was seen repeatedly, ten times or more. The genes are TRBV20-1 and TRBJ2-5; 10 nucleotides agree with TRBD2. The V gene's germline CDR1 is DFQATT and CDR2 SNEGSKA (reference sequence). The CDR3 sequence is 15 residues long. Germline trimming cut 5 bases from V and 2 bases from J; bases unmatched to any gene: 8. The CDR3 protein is CSARPSGGRQETQYF. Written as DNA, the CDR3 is TGCAGTGCTCGCCCTAGCGGGGGTCGACAAGAGACCCAGTACTTC.

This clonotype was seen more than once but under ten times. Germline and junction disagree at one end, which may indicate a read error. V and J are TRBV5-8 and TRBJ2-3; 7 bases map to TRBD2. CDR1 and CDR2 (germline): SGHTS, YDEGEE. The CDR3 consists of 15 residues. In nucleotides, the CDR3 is TGTGCCAACAGCTTCGCCGCGGGGGGCACAGATACGCAGTATTTT. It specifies CANSFAAGGTDTQYF.

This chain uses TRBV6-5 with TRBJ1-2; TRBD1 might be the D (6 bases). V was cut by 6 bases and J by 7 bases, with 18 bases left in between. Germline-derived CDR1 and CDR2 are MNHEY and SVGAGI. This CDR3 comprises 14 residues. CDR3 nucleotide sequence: TGTGCCAGCAGGCCACCTACAGGGTTGGGTGGCTACACCTTC. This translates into CASRPPTGLGGYTF.

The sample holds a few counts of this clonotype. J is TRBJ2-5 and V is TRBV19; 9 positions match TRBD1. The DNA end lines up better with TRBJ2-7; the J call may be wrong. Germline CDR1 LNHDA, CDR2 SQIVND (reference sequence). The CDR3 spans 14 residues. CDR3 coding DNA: TGTGCCAGTAGCCCACAGGGGGCGAGCGACGAGCAGTACTTC. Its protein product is CASSPQGASDEQYF.

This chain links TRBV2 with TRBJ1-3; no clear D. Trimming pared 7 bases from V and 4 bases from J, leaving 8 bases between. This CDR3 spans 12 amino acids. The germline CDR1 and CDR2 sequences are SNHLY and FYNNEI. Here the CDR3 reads CASNVLGNTIYF. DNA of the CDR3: TGTGCCAGCAACGTCCTCGGAAACACCATATATTTT.

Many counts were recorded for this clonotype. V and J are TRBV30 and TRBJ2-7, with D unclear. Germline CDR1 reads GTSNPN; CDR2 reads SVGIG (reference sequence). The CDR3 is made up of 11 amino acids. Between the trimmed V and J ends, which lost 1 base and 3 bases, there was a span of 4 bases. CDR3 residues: CAWSGNYEQYF. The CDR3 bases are TGTGCCTGGAGTGGTAACTACGAGCAGTACTTC.

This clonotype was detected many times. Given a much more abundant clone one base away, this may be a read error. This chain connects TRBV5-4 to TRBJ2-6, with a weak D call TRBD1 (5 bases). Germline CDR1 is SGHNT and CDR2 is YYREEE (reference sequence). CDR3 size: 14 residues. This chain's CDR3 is CASSLGSGANVRTF. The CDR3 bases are TGTGCCAGCAGCTTGGGCTCTGGGGCCAACGTCCGGACTTTC.

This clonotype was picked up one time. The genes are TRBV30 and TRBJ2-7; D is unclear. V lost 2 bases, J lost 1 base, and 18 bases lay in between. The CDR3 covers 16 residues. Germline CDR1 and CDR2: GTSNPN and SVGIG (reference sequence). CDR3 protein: CAWSIRWGFSSYEQYF. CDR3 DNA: TGTGCCTGGAGTATACGGTGGGGATTCTCTTCCTACGAGCAGTACTTC.

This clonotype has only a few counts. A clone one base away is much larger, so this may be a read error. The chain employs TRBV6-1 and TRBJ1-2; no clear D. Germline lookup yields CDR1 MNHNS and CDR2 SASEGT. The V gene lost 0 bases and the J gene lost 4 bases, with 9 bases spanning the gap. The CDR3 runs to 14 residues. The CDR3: CASSEANGSYGYTF. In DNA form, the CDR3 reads TGTGCCAGCAGTGAAGCGAACGGGAGCTATGGCTACACCTTC.

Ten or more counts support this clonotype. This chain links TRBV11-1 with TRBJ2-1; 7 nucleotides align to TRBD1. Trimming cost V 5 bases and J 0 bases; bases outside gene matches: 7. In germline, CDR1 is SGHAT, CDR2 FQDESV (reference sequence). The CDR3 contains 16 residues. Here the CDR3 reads CASSPRGSYSYNEQFF. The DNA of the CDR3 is TGTGCCAGCAGCCCCAGGGGGTCCTACTCCTACAATGAGCAGTTCTTC.

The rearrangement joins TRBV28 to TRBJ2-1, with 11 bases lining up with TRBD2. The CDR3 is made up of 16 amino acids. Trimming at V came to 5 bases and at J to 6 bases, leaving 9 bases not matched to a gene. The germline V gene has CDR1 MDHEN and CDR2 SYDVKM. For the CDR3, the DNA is TGTGCCAGCAGTCCCATTAGCGGGAGGGTGAGCAATGAGCAGTTCTTC. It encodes CASSPISGRVSNEQFF.

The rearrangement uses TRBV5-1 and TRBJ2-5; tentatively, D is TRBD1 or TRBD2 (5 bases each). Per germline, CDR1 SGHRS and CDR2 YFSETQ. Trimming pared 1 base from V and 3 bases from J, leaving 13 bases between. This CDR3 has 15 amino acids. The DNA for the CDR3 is TGCGCCAGCAGCTTGACCGGGACCCCTGAAGAGACCCAGTACTTC. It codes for CASSLTGTPEETQYF. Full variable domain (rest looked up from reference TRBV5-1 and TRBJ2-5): KAGVTQTPRYLIKTRGQQVTLSCSPISGHRSVSWYQQTPGQGLQFLFEYFSETQRNKGNFPGRFSGRQFSNSRSEMNVSTLELGDSALYLCASSLTGTPEETQYFGPGTRLLVL.

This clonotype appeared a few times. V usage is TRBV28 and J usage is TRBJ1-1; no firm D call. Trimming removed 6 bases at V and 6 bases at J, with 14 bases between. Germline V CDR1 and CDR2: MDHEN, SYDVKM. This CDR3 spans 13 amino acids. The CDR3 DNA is TGTGCCAGCAGCCCCGACTTGAGGGCTGAAGCTTTCTTT. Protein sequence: CASSPDLRAEAFF. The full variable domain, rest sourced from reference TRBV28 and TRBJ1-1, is DVKVTQSSRYLVKRTGEKVFLECVQDMDHENMFWYRQDPGLGLRLIYFSYDVKMKEKGDIPEGYSVSREKKERFSLILESASTNQTSMYLCASSPDLRAEAFFGQGTRLTVV.

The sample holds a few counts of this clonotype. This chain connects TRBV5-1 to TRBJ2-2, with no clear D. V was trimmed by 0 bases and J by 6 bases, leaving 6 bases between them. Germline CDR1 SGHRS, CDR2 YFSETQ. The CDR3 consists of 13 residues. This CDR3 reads CASSLVLSGELFF. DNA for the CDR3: TGCGCCAGCAGCTTGGTGCTGTCCGGGGAGCTGTTTTTT.

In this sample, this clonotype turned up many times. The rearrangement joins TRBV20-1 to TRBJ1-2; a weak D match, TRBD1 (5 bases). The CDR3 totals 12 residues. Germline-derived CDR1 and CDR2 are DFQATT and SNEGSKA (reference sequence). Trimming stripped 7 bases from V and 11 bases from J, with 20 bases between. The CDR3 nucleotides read TGCAGTGGGATGGCCGGGACTGAAGTATACACCTTC. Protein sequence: CSGMAGTEVYTF.

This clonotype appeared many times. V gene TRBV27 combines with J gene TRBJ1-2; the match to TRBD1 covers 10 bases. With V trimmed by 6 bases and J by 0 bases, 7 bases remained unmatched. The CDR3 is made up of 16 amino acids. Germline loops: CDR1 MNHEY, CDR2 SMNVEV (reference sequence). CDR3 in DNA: TGTGCCAGCAGCCGGGACAGGGGTTATTCTAACTATGGCTACACCTTC. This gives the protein CASSRDRGYSNYGYTF.